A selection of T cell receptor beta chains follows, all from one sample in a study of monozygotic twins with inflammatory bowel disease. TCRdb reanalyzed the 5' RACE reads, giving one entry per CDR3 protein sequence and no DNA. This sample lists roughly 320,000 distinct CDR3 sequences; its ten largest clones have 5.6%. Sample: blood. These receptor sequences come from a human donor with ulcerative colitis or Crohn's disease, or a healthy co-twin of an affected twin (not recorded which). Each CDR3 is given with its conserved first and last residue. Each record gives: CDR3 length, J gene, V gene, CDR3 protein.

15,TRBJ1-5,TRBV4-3,CASSPSILQGQPQHF
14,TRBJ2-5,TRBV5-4,CASSQTSSGETQYF
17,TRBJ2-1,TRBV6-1,CASSKQGGTGSVNEQFF
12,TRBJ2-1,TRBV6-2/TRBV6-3,CASSSYSNEQFF
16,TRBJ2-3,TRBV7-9,CASSFERGRGTDTQYF
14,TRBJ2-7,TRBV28,CASSFRLAGVKQYF
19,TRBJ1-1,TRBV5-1,CASSFSTGLLFSGHTEAFF
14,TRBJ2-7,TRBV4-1,CASSQGPGSYEQYF
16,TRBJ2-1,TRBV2,CASSARTSGSFNEQFF
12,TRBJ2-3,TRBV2,CASREQGDTQYF
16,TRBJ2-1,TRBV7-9,CASSPGLAGRMNEQFF
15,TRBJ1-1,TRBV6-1,CASRQGTASFTEAFF
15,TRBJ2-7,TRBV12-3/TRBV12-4,CASSDGELARNEQYF
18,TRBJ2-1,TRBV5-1,CASKLAGGTASRHNEQFF
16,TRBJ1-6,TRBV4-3,CASSQASRGGYSPLHF
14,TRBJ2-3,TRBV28,CASGTWTVTDTQYF
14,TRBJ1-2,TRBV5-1,CASSLTGGEKVYTF
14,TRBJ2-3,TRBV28,CASSFGPGADTQYF
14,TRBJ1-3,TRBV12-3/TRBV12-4,CASSDQAAGNTIYF
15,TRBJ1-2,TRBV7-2,CASSFYRGSNYGYTF
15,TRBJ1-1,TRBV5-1,CASSLMGVPNTEAFF
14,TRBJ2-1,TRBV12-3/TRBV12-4,CASSTGGDDNEQFF
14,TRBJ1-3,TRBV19,CASSMRESGNTIYF
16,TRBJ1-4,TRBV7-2,CASSDPGQGTNEKLFF
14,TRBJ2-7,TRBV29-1,CSVAPDIFPGEQYF
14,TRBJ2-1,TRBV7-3,CARTQGAPYNEQFF
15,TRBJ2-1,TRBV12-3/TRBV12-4,CASSSPDGTRGEQFF
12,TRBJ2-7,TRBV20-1,CSAKGGVYEQYF
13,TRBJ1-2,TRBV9,CASNRQGLLGYTF
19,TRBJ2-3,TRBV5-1,CASSFRGTSGGSGTDTQYF
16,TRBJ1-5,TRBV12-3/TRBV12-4,CASSLGTVYSNQPQHF
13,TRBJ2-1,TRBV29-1,CSVMVLPGNEQFF
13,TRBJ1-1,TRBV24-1,CATRAGGWTEAFF
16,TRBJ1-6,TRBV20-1,CSAPRFGHGGFSPLHF
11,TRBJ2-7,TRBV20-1,CSARPDYEQYF
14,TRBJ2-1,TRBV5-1,CASSETSPYNEQFF
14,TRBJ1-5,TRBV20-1,CSARPTGSYQPQHF
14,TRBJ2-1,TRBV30,CAWSGLRRYNEQFF
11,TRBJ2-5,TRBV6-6,CASSYSGPKYF
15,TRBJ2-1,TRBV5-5,CASSTPGLAGYEQFF
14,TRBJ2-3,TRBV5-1,CASSLEAGRDTQYF
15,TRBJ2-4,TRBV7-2,CASSLEAASRDIQYF
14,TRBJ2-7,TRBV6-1,CASSKTGTTHEQYF
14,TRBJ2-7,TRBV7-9,CASSSWDRVGEQYF
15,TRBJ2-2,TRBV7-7,CASSPDRQHAGELFF
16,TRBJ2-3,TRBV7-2,CASTSIRSRGTDTQYF
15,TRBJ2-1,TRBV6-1,CASSEGGGPYDEQFF
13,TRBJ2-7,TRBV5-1,CASSPRFLDEQYF
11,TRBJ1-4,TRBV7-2,CASSLPGKLFF
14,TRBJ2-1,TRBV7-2,CASSQTSGSNEQFF
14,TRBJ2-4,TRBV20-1,CSARDRGTGGIQYF
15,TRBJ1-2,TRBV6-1,CASRQDREGNYGYTF
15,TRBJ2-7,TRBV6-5,CASSYSISNSYEQYF
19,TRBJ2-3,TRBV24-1,CATSALGPGQGYHTDTQYF